What follows describes a single T cell receptor beta chain. Many counts were recorded for this clonotype. Its antigen specificity is not known. No quality values exist for individual bases; no much larger clone is one base distant. TCR beta CDR3 regions were amplified from RNA transcripts. A first-round RT-PCR of the TCR CDR3 used the HTBI primer set with the Qiagen OneStep RT-PCR kit. The libraries were constructed in a second round of multiplex PCR and then size-selected and purified. Libraries were sequenced paired-end with 100 bp reads on an Illumina HiSeq2000. Per the original workflow: SOAPnuke was used to process the raw data, throwing out any read that contained adapters or uncalled bases, had a mean Phred below 15, or lacked an exact constant-primer or identifier match. High-quality paired reads were merged using COPE v1.2.5, and each unique nucleotide sequence was defined as a clonotype. MiTCR v1.1 was used to align clonotypes to the IMGT TRBV, TRBD and TRBJ reference segments. Only V-J combinations with frequency above 0.0001, covering about 99% of repertoires, were analysed. The TCS score was defined as F50 (clonal expansion) divided by E x V (chaos), with BLOSUM62-based TCRdist calculated between CDR3 peptides within each V-J. Welch's t-statistics and random forest reduced several hundred V-J features to 10 to 15, which were used in a naive Bayes classifier (R e1071). TCRdb's own reprocessing of the public reads used fastp at Q25 and MiXCR and kept productive beta chains. For every CDR3 protein sequence, its rows merge into one entry that carries the most common genes and DNA. The authors' filters were not applied to this entry. Counted in this sample were fewer than 650,000 distinct CDR3 sequences; 13% to 15% of them appeared once. 6.5% to 9% of the sample rests with the top ten.

Ophthalmopathy patients had moderately to severely active disease, with a Clinical Activity Score of 3 or more, a NOSPECS grade of 4 or more, and a disease duration of less than 3 months. Exclusion was applied to patients with uncontrolled infections, other autoimmune diseases, pregnancy or lactation. Diagnoses were established on the basis of clinical symptoms, serum thyroxine and TRAb, thyroid ultrasound, and orbital computed tomography. PBMCs were separated from over 9 ml of fresh peripheral blood using Ficoll-Paque density gradient centrifugation. Trizol reagent was used to extract total RNA, and RNA quality was then checked on an Agilent 2100 Bioanalyzer. CDR1 and CDR2, per the germline V gene, are MNHEY and SVGEGT. Inclusive of the bounding cysteine and phenylalanine, the CDR3 is 17 residues long. Only CDR3 DNA is held: 51 bases, read in frame from base 1. The junction carries 22 bases between V and J, which are trimmed by 7 bases and 0 bases respectively.

These data belong to a study of T cells in Graves' hyperthyroidism and ophthalmopathy (dated by TCRdb to between 2019 and 2020). Study-level background: Peripheral blood was collected at initial diagnosis, before any treatment. In six Graves' hyperthyroidism patients, the study also compared T-cell repertoires from thyroid tissue with T-cell repertoires from blood. Prospective prediction of ophthalmopathy was tested in an independent validation cohort of 18 to 20 hyperthyroidism patients and around 16 patients who later progressed to ophthalmopathy. Once sampling was done, hyperthyroidism patients were given methimazole at a starting dose of 30 mg daily, whereas ophthalmopathy patients were given high-dose intravenous methylprednisolone. For training and testing, the approximately 92 patients in the discovery cohort were randomly divided in a 7:3 ratio. The paper reports TCR Vbeta CDR3 sequencing of approximately 140 peripheral blood samples: under 45 ophthalmopathy, fewer than 85 hyperthyroidism and approximately 17 progressor patients. To identify distinguishing TCR V-J signatures, a discovery cohort of roughly 100 patients was used, comprising 40 to 45 with Graves' ophthalmopathy and some 60 with stable Graves' hyperthyroidism. Study-wide findings and limitations: A 13 V-J signature model separated ophthalmopathy from stable hyperthyroidism, with 87.88% sensitivity and roughly 81% specificity in cross-validation and 80%/75% in testing. Sample size was not statistically predetermined, and blinding of investigators to group allocation was not performed. In validation, progression to ophthalmopathy was predicted by the model with 70.59% sensitivity and 72.22% specificity, a median of 6.5 months before onset. Blood samples also contained most of the expanded thyroid clonotypes (frequency above 0.001), which suggests that blood repertoires may reflect thyroid immune responses.

This receptor chain uses TRBV6-2 or TRBV6-3 and TRBJ2-7, and possibly TRBD1, on 6 matching bases. Sequenced material: blood. This TCR came from a woman under 30 with Graves' ophthalmopathy. The DNA sequence reads TGTGCCAGCAAATCCCTCCACCGGACAGAAGACTCCTACGAGCAGTACTTC. This encodes CASKSLHRTEDSYEQYF.